This passage covers 2 T cell receptor beta chains from one sample sequenced in a study of blood T cell repertoires in COVID-19. The protocol was immunoSEQ multiplex PCR, while the TCRdb copy is restricted to in-frame clones and leaves out a portion. The table has 190,000 or so clones, 94% seen once. What was sequenced was peripheral blood. The receptors derive from a man aged 25 to 40 with COVID-19, enrolled during active disease.

V is TRBV6-4 and J is TRBJ2-3, with 10 bases fitting TRBD2. The CDR3 loop spans 15 amino acids. The V gene end was trimmed by 3 bases and the J gene end by 3 bases; junction bases not matched to a gene: 3. CDR1 MRHNA and CDR2 SNTAGT come from the germline V gene. The CDR3: CASSETSGVTDTQYF. The DNA for the CDR3 is TGTGCCAGCAGTGAAACTAGCGGGGTAACAGATACGCAGTATTTT.

The chain recombines TRBV5-4 with TRBJ2-3; TRBD2 might be the D (6 bases). The V end lost 4 bases, the J end lost 0 bases, and 21 bases lay between the germline ends. The CDR3 covers 18 residues. CDR1 is SGHNT, CDR2 YYREEE, per germline (reference sequence). CDR3 sequence (DNA): TGTGCCAGCAGCCCCGCTGGAGGGTGGGGGACTAGCACAGATACGCAGTATTTT. Translated: CASSPAGGWGTSTDTQYF.